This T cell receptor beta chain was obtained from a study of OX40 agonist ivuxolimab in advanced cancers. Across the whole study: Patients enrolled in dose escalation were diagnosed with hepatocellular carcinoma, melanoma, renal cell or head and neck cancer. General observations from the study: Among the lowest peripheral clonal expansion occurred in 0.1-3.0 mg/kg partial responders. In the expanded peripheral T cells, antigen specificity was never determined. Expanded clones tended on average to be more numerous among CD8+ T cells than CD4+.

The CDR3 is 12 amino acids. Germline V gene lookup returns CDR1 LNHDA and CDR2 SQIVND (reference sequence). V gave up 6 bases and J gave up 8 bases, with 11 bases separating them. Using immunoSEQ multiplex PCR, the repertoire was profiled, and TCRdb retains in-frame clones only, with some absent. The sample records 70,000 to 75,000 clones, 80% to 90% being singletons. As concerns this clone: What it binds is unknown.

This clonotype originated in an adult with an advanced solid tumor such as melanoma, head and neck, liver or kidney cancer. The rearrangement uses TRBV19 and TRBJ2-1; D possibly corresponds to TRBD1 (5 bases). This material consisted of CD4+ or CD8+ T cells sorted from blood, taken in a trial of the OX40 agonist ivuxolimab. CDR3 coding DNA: TGTGCCAGTAGGGGGCCCGCGGATGAGCAGTTCTTC. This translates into CASRGPADEQFF.